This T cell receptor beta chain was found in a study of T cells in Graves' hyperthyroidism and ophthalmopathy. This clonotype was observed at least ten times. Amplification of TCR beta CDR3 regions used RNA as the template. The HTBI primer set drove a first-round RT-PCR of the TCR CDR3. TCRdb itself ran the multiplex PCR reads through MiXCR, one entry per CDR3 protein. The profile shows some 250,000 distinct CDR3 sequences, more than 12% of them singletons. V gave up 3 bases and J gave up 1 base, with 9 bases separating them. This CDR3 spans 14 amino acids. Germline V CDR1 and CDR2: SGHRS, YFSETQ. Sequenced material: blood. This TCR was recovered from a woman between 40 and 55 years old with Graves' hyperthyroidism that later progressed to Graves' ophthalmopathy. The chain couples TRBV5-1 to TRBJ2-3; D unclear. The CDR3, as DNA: TGCGCCAGCAGCTCTGGTCCCCGCACAGATACGCAGTATTTT. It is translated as CASSSGPRTDTQYF.